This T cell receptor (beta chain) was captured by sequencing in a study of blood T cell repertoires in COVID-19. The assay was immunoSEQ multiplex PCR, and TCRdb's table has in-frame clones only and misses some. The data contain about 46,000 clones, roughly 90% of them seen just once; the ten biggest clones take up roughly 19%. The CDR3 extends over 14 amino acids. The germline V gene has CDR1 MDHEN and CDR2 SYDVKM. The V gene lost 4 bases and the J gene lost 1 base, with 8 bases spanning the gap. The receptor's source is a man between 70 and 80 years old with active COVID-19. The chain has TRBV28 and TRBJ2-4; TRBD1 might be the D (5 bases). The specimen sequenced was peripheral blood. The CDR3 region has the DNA TGTGCCAGCAGTTATGGGGCGGCCAAAAACATTCAGTACTTC. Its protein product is CASSYGAAKNIQYF.